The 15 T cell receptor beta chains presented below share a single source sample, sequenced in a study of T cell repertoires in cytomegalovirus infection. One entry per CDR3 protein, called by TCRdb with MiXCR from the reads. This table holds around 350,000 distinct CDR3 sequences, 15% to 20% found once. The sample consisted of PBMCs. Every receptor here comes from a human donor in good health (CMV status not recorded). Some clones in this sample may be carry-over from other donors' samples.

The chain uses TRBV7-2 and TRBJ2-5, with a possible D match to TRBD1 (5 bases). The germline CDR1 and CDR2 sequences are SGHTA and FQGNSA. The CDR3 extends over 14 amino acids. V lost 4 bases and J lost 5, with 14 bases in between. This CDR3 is CASSSWGGEETQYF. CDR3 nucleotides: TGTGCCAGCAGCTCCTGGGGCGGAGAGGAGACCCAGTACTTC. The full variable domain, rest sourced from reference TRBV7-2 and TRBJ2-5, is GAGVSQSPSNKVTEKGKDVELRCDPISGHTALYWYRQSLGQGLEFLIYFQGNSAPDKSGLPSDRFSAERTGGSVSTLTIQRTQQEDSAVYLCASSSWGGEETQYFGPGTRLLVL.

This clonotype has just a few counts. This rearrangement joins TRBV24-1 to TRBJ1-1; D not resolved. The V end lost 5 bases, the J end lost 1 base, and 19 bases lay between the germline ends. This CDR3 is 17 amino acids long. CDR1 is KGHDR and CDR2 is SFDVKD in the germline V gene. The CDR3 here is CATSGRGQSRPNTEAFF. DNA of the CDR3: TGTGCCACCAGTGGTCGCGGCCAATCCAGACCGAACACTGAAGCTTTCTTT.

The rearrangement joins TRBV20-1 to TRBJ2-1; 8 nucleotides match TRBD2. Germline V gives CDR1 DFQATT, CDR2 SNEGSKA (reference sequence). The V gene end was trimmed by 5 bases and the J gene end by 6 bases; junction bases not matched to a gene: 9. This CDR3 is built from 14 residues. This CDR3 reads CSAVKRERFNEQFF. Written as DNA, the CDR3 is TGCAGTGCTGTTAAGCGGGAGAGGTTCAATGAGCAGTTCTTC.

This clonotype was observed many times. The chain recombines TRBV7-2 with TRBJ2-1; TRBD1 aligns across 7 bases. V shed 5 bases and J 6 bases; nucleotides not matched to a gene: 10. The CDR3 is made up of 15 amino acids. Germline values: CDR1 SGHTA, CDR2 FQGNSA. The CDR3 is CASSPQTGSFNEQFF. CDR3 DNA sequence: TGTGCCAGCAGCCCGCAGACAGGGTCGTTCAATGAGCAGTTCTTC.

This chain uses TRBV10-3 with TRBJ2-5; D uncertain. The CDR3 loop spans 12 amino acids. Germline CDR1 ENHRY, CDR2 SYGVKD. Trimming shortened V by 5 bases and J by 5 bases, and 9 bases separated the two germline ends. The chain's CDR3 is CAISPGQETQYF. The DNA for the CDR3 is TGTGCCATCAGTCCTGGCCAGGAGACCCAGTACTTC.

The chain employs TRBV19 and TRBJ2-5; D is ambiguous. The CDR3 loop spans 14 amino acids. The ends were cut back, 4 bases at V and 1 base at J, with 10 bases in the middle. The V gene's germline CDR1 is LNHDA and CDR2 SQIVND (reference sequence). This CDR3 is CASSTSPGQETQYF. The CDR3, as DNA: TGTGCCAGTAGTACGTCTCCAGGCCAAGAGACCCAGTACTTC.

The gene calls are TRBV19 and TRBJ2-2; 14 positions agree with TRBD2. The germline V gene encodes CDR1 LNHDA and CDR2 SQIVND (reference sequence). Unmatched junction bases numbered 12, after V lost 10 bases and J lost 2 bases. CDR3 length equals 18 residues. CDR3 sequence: CATSDLGLAGDNTGELFF. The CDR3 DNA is TGTGCCACCAGCGATTTGGGACTAGCGGGAGATAACACCGGGGAGCTGTTTTTT.

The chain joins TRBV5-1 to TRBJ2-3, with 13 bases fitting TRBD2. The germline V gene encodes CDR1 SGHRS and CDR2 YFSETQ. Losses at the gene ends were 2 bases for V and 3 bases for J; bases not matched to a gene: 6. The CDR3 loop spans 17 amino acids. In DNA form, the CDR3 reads TGCGCCAGCAGCTTAACCCGACTAGCGGGGGGTACAGATACGCAGTATTTT. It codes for CASSLTRLAGGTDTQYF.

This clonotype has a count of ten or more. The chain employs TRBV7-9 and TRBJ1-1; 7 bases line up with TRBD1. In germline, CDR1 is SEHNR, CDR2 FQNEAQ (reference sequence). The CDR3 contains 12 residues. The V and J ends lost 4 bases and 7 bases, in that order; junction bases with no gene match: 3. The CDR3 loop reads CASSYGQVEAFF. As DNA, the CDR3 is TGTGCCAGCAGCTACGGACAGGTTGAAGCTTTCTTT.

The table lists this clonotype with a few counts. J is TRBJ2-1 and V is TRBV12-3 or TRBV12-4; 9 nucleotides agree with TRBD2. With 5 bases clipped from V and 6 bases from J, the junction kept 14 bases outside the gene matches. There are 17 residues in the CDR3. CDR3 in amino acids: CASSPIIAGESGNEQFF. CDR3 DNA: TGTGCCAGCAGTCCAATAATAGCGGGGGAATCAGGCAATGAGCAGTTCTTC.

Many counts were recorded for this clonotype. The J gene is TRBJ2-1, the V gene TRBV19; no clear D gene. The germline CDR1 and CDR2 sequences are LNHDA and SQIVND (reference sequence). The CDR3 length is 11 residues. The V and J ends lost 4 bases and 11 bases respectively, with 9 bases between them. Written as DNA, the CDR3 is TGTGCCAGTAGTACATTCCTCCAGCAGTTCTTC. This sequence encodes CASSTFLQQFF.

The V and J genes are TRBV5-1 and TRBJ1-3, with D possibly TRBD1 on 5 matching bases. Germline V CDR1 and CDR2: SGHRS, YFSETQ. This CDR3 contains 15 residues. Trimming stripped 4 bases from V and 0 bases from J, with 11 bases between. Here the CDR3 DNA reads TGCGCCAGCAGCCCCCAGGGTAACTCTGGAAACACCATATATTTT. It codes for CASSPQGNSGNTIYF.

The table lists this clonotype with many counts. CDR3 bases: TGTGCCAGCAGCTCCCCAGGCGGCCTCACAGATACGCAGTATTTT. This translates into CASSSPGGLTDTQYF. The chain carries TRBV7-2 and TRBJ2-3; D remains ambiguous. Germline CDR1 is SGHTA and CDR2 is FQGNSA. V was shortened by 4 bases and J by 2 bases, with 13 bases between the two germline ends. The CDR3 spans 15 residues.

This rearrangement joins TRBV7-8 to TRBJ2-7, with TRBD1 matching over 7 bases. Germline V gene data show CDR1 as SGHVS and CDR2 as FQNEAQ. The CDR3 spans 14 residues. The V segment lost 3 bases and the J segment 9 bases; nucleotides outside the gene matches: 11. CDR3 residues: CASSFDPTGVGQYF. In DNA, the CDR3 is TGTGCCAGCAGCTTCGATCCTACAGGGGTCGGGCAGTACTTC.

This CDR3 is CSARESGNGYTF. The CDR3 bases are TGCAGTGCTAGAGAATCAGGGAATGGCTACACCTTC. The chain combines TRBV20-1 with TRBJ1-2, with a possible D match to TRBD1 (5 bases). The CDR3 sequence is 12 residues long. Germline assignment: CDR1 DFQATT and CDR2 SNEGSKA (reference sequence). V dropped 0 bases and J dropped 6 bases, with 8 bases sitting between them.